These 22 T cell receptor beta chains share one sample of origin, sequenced in a study of neoadjuvant nivolumab and ipilimumab in lung cancer. Measured with immunoSEQ multiplex PCR; TCRdb has only the in-frame clones, and not every one. The data show tens of thousands of clones, with around 80% seen just once and about 6.5% held by the top ten. The source was peripheral blood, collected before neoadjuvant nivolumab, alone or with ipilimumab. These receptors originate from an adult with non-small cell lung cancer.

In this sample, this clone turned up once. The chain links TRBV5-1 to TRBJ1-4, with D tentatively TRBD1 (6 bases). From germline, CDR1 is SGHRS and CDR2 YFSETQ. The V end was cut by 0 bases, the J end by 8 bases, with 17 bases between. The CDR3 totals 16 residues. The CDR3 DNA reads TGCGCCAGCAGCTTGGAGGGGGATCTCTCGAAGGAAAAACTGTTTTTT. This gives the protein CASSLEGDLSKEKLFF.

The chain has TRBV14 and TRBJ1-6, with D possibly matching TRBD1 (6 bases). CDR3 length equals 15 residues. V was cut by 4 bases and J by 6 bases, with 13 bases left in between. Per germline, CDR1 SGHDN and CDR2 FVKESK. CDR3 in amino acids: CASSPRATGNSPLHF. The CDR3 DNA is TGTGCCAGCAGCCCTAGGGCGACAGGTAATTCACCCCTCCACTTT. Filled out from reference TRBV14 and TRBJ1-6, the complete variable domain reads EAGVTQFPSHSVIEKGQTVTLRCDPISGHDNLYWYRRVMGKEIKFLLHFVKESKQDESGMPNNRFLAERTGGTYSTLKVQPAELEDSGVYFCASSPRATGNSPLHFGNGTRLTVT.

The chain links TRBV2 to TRBJ2-1; TRBD1 matches at 11 bases. V shed 7 bases and J 8 bases; nucleotides not matched to a gene: 7. The CDR3 covers 14 residues. CDR1 is SNHLY, CDR2 FYNNEI, per germline. The CDR3 sequence: CASNLGQGGYEQFF. The CDR3 bases are TGTGCCAGCAATCTGGGACAGGGGGGATATGAGCAGTTCTTC.

This clone was counted a few times. The chain has TRBV19 and TRBJ1-6, with D maybe TRBD1 (5 bases). The V and J ends lost 6 bases and 9 bases respectively, with 15 bases between them. CDR3 length: 14 amino acids. Germline V CDR1 and CDR2: LNHDA, SQIVND (reference sequence). The chain's CDR3 is CASSDRGLGSPLHF. CDR3 bases: TGTGCCAGTAGCGACCGGGGACTCGGTTCACCCCTCCACTTT.

A single count supports this clone. The chain joins TRBV4-1 to TRBJ1-1, with a possible D match to TRBD1 (5 bases). V was trimmed by 5 bases and J by 5 bases, leaving 15 bases between them. CDR3 length: 14 residues. Germline V CDR1 and CDR2: MGHRA, YSYEKL. CDR3 amino acids: CASSYGQGNTEAFF. As DNA, the CDR3 is TGCGCCAGCAGCTACGGTCAGGGAAATACTGAAGCTTTCTTT.

The rearrangement joins TRBV7-9 to TRBJ2-5; D perhaps matches TRBD2 (7 bases). The V and J ends lost 7 bases and 4 bases respectively, with 19 bases between them. The CDR3 runs to 15 residues. The V gene's germline CDR1 is SEHNR and CDR2 FQNEAQ (reference sequence). CDR3: CASTEGGVPPETQYF. The CDR3 DNA reads TGTGCCAGCACCGAGGGGGGGGTCCCCCCAGAGACCCAGTACTTC.

The gene calls are TRBV7-3 and TRBJ2-2; D perhaps matches TRBD1 (5 bases). The CDR3 runs 14 residues. Germline V CDR1 and CDR2: SGHTA, FQGTGA. V was clipped by 4 bases and J by 1 base, with 7 bases between them. The CDR3 is CASSSGQNTGELFF. DNA of the CDR3: TGTGCCAGCAGCTCCGGACAGAACACCGGGGAGCTGTTTTTT.

The rearrangement joins TRBV7-9 to TRBJ2-7; 7 bases are a match to TRBD2. J lost 3 bases, V lost 3 bases, and 5 bases had no gene match. CDR3 length equals 14 residues. Looked up from germline, CDR1 is SEHNR and CDR2 is FQNEAQ (reference sequence). The CDR3 region is CASSFGAGFYEQYF. The DNA of the CDR3 is TGTGCCAGCAGCTTTGGAGCGGGGTTCTACGAGCAGTACTTC.

V usage is TRBV9 and J usage is TRBJ2-3; D is undetermined. CDR3 length: 15 residues. V lost 0 bases and J 4 bases, leaving 12 bases between the germline ends. The germline gives CDR1 SGDLS, CDR2 YYNGEE. The CDR3 is CASSVGVSGSDTQYF. The CDR3 nucleotides are TGTGCCAGCAGCGTAGGCGTCAGTGGTTCAGATACGCAGTATTTT.

The table lists this clone with a count of one. V gene TRBV10-3 combines with J gene TRBJ1-1; D gene ambiguous. V lost 3 bases and J lost 4, with 12 bases in between. The CDR3 totals 14 residues. The germline gives CDR1 ENHRY, CDR2 SYGVKD. CDR3 in amino acids: CAISEDIGSTEAFF. The CDR3 nucleotides are TGTGCCATCAGTGAAGACATCGGTAGCACTGAAGCTTTCTTT.

This CDR3 is CATGQGLSGANVLTF. DNA of the CDR3: TGTGCCACCGGACAGGGACTCTCTGGGGCCAACGTCCTGACTTTC. This rearrangement joins TRBV19 to TRBJ2-6; 8 positions agree with TRBD1. V shed 10 bases, J shed 0 bases, and the junction held 5 bases outside the gene matches. CDR3 length: 15 residues. The germline V gene has CDR1 LNHDA and CDR2 SQIVND (reference sequence).

This clone was observed a few times. A read error may produce the germline difference seen at one junction end. The chain links TRBV7-9 to TRBJ1-6, with D possibly TRBD1 on 5 matching bases. Germline assignment: CDR1 SEHNR and CDR2 FQNEAQ (reference sequence). The CDR3 contains 16 residues. CDR3: CASSSGSRVYSSPLHF. For the CDR3, the DNA is TGTGCCAGCAGCTCAGGGTCACGCGTGTATAGTTCACCCCTCCACTTT.

DNA of the CDR3: TGCGCCAGCAGGGAGACAGGGACTGGAAACACCATATATTTT. Its protein product is CASRETGTGNTIYF. The chain combines TRBV5-1 with TRBJ1-3; TRBD1 agrees at 7 bases. Losses at the gene ends were 5 bases for V and 2 bases for J; bases not matched to a gene: 4. The length of the CDR3 is 14 residues. From germline, CDR1 is SGHRS and CDR2 YFSETQ.

In its sample, this clone was seen once. CDR3 coding DNA: TGTGCCAGCAGCGAAACAGGGGACACTGAAGCTTTCTTT. Amino acid sequence: CASSETGDTEAFF. The chain employs TRBV9 and TRBJ1-1; TRBD1 matches at 7 bases. Germline CDR1 SGDLS, CDR2 YYNGEE. Trimming removed 3 bases from V and 3 bases from J; junction bases left unmatched: 2. This CDR3 is 13 amino acids long.

The chain couples TRBV6-6 to TRBJ2-1, with 7 bases identical to TRBD1. The CDR3 length is 14 residues. CDR1 and CDR2 from the germline V gene are MNHNY and SVGAGI (reference sequence). V was clipped by 0 bases and J by 7 bases; unmatched bases: 3. The chain's CDR3 is CASSYSGTVNEQFF. The CDR3 DNA reads TGTGCCAGCAGTTACTCGGGGACAGTTAATGAGCAGTTCTTC.

This rearrangement joins TRBV7-8 to TRBJ2-3; 10 bases match TRBD1. The CDR3 extends over 15 amino acids. Trimming removed 5 bases from V and 10 bases from J; junction bases left unmatched: 12. Germline V gene sequence: CDR1 SGHVS, CDR2 FQNEAQ. CDR3: CASSPRPGQGMPQYF. In DNA form, the CDR3 reads TGTGCCAGCAGCCCGCGACCGGGACAGGGGATGCCGCAGTATTTT.

V and J are TRBV7-9 and TRBJ2-3; 11 bases align to TRBD2. V was clipped by 5 bases and J by 0 bases; unmatched bases: 4. This CDR3 has 16 residues. Germline V lookup: CDR1 SEHNR, CDR2 FQNEAQ (reference sequence). The CDR3 nucleotides read TGTGCCAGCAGCCGTACTAGCGGGGGAAGCACAGATACGCAGTATTTT. It is translated as CASSRTSGGSTDTQYF.

The chain's CDR3 is CASSPGQNNEQFF. CDR3 DNA sequence: TGTGCCAGCAGCCCAGGCCAAAACAATGAGCAGTTCTTC. This chain joins TRBV2 and TRBJ2-1; no clear D gene. Germline CDR1 reads SNHLY; CDR2 reads FYNNEI. Trimming removed 6 bases from V and 5 bases from J, with 11 bases in between. This CDR3 is 13 amino acids long. Combining the CDR3 with reference TRBV2 and TRBJ2-1 gives the whole variable domain EPEVTQTPSHQVTQMGQEVILRCVPISNHLYFYWYRQILGQKVEFLVSFYNNEISEKSEIFDDQFSVERPDGSNFTLKIRSTKLEDSAMYFCASSPGQNNEQFFGPGTRLTVL.

The genes are TRBV28 and TRBJ1-5; the D gene is possibly TRBD1 (5 bases). The CDR3 has 15 amino acids. Germline CDR1 reads MDHEN; CDR2 reads SYDVKM. With 7 bases removed from V and 0 bases from J, the gap between germline ends came to 13 bases. The CDR3 sequence: CASTQTVLSNQPQHF. CDR3 coding DNA: TGTGCCAGCACCCAGACAGTCCTTAGCAATCAGCCCCAGCATTTT.

The chain carries TRBV10-1 and TRBJ1-1; unclear D gene. The CDR3 totals 13 residues. Trimming removed 2 bases from V and 2 bases from J, with 6 bases in between. Germline CDR1 and CDR2: WNHNN and SYGVQD (reference sequence). DNA of the CDR3: TGCGCCAGCAGTGAGGCCAGAAACACTGAAGCTTTCTTT. Its translation: CASSEARNTEAFF.

The V gene is TRBV6-6, the J gene TRBJ1-1, with 8 bases aligning to TRBD1. Germline loops: CDR1 MNHNY, CDR2 SVGAGI (reference sequence). Trimming cost V 2 bases and J 4 bases; bases outside gene matches: 3. The CDR3 contains 14 residues. Here the CDR3 DNA reads TGTGCCAGCAGTTACCCAGGGGGCGCCACTGAAGCTTTCTTT. Protein product: CASSYPGGATEAFF.

This clone was detected only once. The chain combines TRBV19 with TRBJ2-5; TRBD1 is a possible D gene (5 bases). The germline CDR1 and CDR2 sequences are LNHDA and SQIVND (reference sequence). The CDR3 is made up of 16 amino acids. With 3 bases removed from V and 4 bases from J, the gap between germline ends came to 18 bases. The CDR3 is CASSMGAGSEGETQYF. In DNA, the CDR3 is TGTGCCAGTAGTATGGGCGCAGGGTCCGAAGGAGAGACCCAGTACTTC.